These T cell receptor beta chains were read from a single sample in a study of CD8 T cells in Susac syndrome. TCRdb analysed the immunoSEQ multiplex PCR reads with MiXCR anew, one entry per CDR3 protein. The table records around 280,000 distinct CDR3 sequences, under 95% of them present only once. The source material was CD4+ T cells from PBMCs. Source of these receptors: a human donor with multiple sclerosis. Both conserved end residues are part of each CDR3. D genes are given only for firm matches. Some rows have no size entry. The others give once, few or many, or a class for an expanded clone.

size	V	J	D	CDR3	DNA
NA	TRBV12-3/TRBV12-4	TRBJ1-2	TRBD1	CASSPDRVGGYTF	TGTGCCAGCAGTCCGGACAGGGTCGGGGGCTACACCTTC
NA	TRBV7-9	TRBJ1-2	NA	CASSPPGLNRNTF	TGTGCCAGCAGCCCCCCAGGACTTAACAGGAACACCTTC
NA	TRBV2	TRBJ1-2	TRBD1	CASSPRGGGSHGYTF	TGTGCCAGCAGTCCCAGGGGGGGAGGGTCTCATGGCTACACCTTC
once	TRBV11-3	TRBJ1-3	NA	CASSSPGATGNTIYF	TGTGCCAGCAGCTCCCCTGGGGCGACTGGAAACACCATATATTTT
NA	TRBV30	TRBJ2-2	TRBD2	CAWSVGGSGRTGELFF	TGTGCCTGGAGTGTAGGCGGGTCCGGGAGGACCGGGGAGCTGTTTTTT
NA	TRBV6-1	TRBJ2-7	NA	CASCRADSYEQYF	TGTGCCAGTTGTAGGGCCGATTCCTACGAGCAGTACTTC
NA	TRBV6-5	TRBJ1-5	TRBD1	CASKADRGPQPQHF	TGTGCCAGCAAGGCTGACAGGGGGCCTCAGCCCCAGCATTTT
NA	TRBV11-1	TRBJ1-1	NA	CASHRVNTEAFF	TGTGCCAGCCACCGGGTGAACACTGAAGCTTTCTTT
NA	TRBV3-1	TRBJ1-6	NA	CASSQEAAGPYNSPLHF	TGTGCCAGCAGCCAAGAGGCGGCAGGGCCCTATAATTCACCCCTCCACTTT
NA	TRBV3-1	TRBJ2-7	TRBD2	CASSQDTSGGGYEQYF	TGTGCCAGCAGCCAAGATACTAGCGGAGGGGGGTACGAGCAGTACTTC
once	TRBV7-7	TRBJ2-2	NA	CASSTLEHTGELFF	TGTGCTAGCAGCACCTTAGAGCACACCGGGGAGCTGTTTTTT
NA	TRBV4-3	TRBJ1-3	NA	CASSQVGPSSGNTIYF	TGCGCCAGCAGCCAAGTTGGTCCTAGCTCTGGAAACACCATATATTTT
NA	TRBV6-1	TRBJ2-1	TRBD2	CASRLGGVTGYNEQFF	TGTGCCAGTAGATTGGGGGGGGTTACGGGCTACAATGAGCAGTTCTTC
NA	TRBV7-2	TRBJ1-5	NA	CASSLARVDQPQHF	TGTGCCAGCAGCTTAGCCAGGGTGGACCAGCCCCAGCATTTT
NA	TRBV6-1	TRBJ2-2	TRBD2	CASSRPSGGATGELFF	TGTGCCAGCAGTCGACCTAGCGGGGGGGCAACCGGGGAGCTGTTTTTT
NA	TRBV18	TRBJ1-1	NA	CASSTGQNTEAFF	TGTGCCAGCTCGACGGGACAGAACACTGAAGCTTTCTTT
NA	TRBV6-6	TRBJ2-5	NA	CASSYSRVQETQYF	TGTGCCAGCAGTTACTCGAGGGTCCAAGAGACCCAGTACTTC
NA	TRBV3-1	TRBJ1-1	NA	CASSQEGQGRNTEAFF	TGTGCCAGCAGCCAAGAGGGGCAGGGGAGGAACACTGAAGCTTTCTTT
NA	TRBV3-1	TRBJ2-1	TRBD2	CASSHLGGLQFF	TGTGCCAGCAGCCACCTCGGGGGGTTGCAGTTCTTC
once	TRBV7-2	TRBJ2-3	NA	CASSSQSSTDTQYF	TGTGCCAGCAGCTCTCAATCGAGCACAGATACGCAGTATTTT